Listed here is a single TCR beta chain. As yet, its antigen is unknown. V was trimmed by 2 bases and J by 5 bases, leaving 12 bases between them. This CDR3 has 14 amino acids. Germline assignment: CDR1 MNHNY and CDR2 SVGAGI (reference sequence). This sample was included in a study of cytomegalovirus exposure and HLA in healthy donors. Findings and caveats of the study: Clonal expansion, a later analysis showed, was greater in HLA-associated TCR beta chains than in equally common others.

Sampled while nominally healthy, donors likely had unrecorded immune exposures. PCR was performed using 60 Vbeta and 13 Jbeta primers. Original methodology: Later reanalysis found 60 million to 90 million unique TCR beta chains, around 9.9 million of them shared. Some clones are missing from TCRdb's copy, which holds only in-frame ones; the method was immunoSEQ multiplex PCR. Clone size and V and J calls were adopted from that table, with D and trimming inferred from the DNA. Here the sample spans some 150,000 clones, approximately 78% being singletons. The rearrangement joins TRBV6-6 to TRBJ2-5; D gene unclear. Sequenced material: PBMCs. The receptor comes from a woman between 50 and 59 years old in good health and CMV-seropositive. The CDR3 sequence is CASSYPRVGETQYF. DNA for the CDR3: TGTGCCAGCAGTTACCCCCGGGTCGGCGAGACCCAGTACTTC.